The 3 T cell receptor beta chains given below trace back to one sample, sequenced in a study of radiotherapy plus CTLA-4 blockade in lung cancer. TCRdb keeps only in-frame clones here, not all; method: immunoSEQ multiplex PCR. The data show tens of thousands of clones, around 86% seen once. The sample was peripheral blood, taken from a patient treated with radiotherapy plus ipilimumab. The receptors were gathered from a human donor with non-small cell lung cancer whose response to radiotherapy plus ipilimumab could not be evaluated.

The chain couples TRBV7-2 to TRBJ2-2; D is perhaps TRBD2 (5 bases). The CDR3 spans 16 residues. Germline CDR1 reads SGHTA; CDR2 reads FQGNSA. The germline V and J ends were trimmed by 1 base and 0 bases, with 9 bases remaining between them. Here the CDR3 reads CASSLGHGANTGELFF. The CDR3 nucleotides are TGTGCCAGCAGCTTAGGGCACGGGGCGAACACCGGGGAGCTGTTTTTT.

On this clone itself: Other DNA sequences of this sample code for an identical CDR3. CDR3 loop: CASRGPGSTEAFF. For the CDR3, the DNA is TGTGCCAGCAGAGGCCCGGGGTCCACTGAAGCTTTCTTT. The chain combines TRBV28 with TRBJ1-1; no clear D. The CDR3 loop spans 13 amino acids. Germline V gene data show CDR1 as MDHEN and CDR2 as SYDVKM. The V end lost 6 bases, the J end lost 4 bases, and 12 bases lay between the germline ends.

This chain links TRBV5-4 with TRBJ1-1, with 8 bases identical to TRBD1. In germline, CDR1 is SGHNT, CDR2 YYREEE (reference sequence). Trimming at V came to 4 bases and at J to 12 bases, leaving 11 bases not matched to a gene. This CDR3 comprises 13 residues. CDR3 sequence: CASSTGQGERTFF. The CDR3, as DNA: TGTGCCAGCAGCACTGGACAGGGAGAACGAACTTTCTTT.